The source of this T cell receptor beta chain is a study of blood T cell repertoires in COVID-19 (dated by TCRdb to 2020 to 2022). With regard to the full study: Samples from collaborators originated in the United States, Italy and Spain and spanned both the acute and convalescent phases of COVID-19. The repertoires were made available in a free public database intended to serve as a resource for research on the immune response to SARS-CoV-2. The prospective study material was composed of cDNA or gDNA derived from T cells, B-cell-depleted T cells, or PBMCs. Subjects who had been exposed to COVID-19, were actively infected with it, or had recovered from it provided the deeply sampled blood TCRbeta repertoires that made up the dataset. A de-identified subject ID, COVID-19 status, age in years and sex were almost always included in the sample metadata. The samples were drawn from the first 160 participants of the ongoing ImmuneRACE study and from some 1,300 subjects provided by 6 global collaborators. Where HLA class I and class II types were available, the types were taken from metadata supplied by the sample provider, not from assay-based typing.

Beyond this particular receptor, the publication reports: Clinical and demographic metadata were provided uncurated, with the amount varying by source and participant.

TCRbeta CDR3 regions were amplified from genomic DNA by means of the immunoSEQ Assay, a bias-controlled multiplex PCR. The published analysis was carried out like this. Nucleated cell counts per sample were estimated from amplification of reference gene primers within the assay. Sequence reads were collapsed and filtered to measure the absolute abundance of every unique TCRbeta CDR3 rearrangement. Productive Simpson clonality was computed per sample as the square root of Simpson's diversity index over productive rearrangements. The source is immuneACCESS, and TCRdb retained only in-frame sequences with V and J called. Part of the clones is not carried over; for the studies checked, unresolved V genes explain less than half of this, and the remainder is unexplained. Clone size and the V and J calls come from that table; the DNA yielded D and trimming. The sample table shows under 250,000 clones, and approximately 90% are seen once. In total, the top ten clones hold 0.75% to 1% of the sample.

Regarding this clone: Its antigen specificity is not known. No per-base quality is available; no much larger clone lies one base away.

The germline V gene (reference sequence) supplies CDR1 SGHNT and CDR2 YYREEE. From the cysteine through the phenylalanine, the CDR3 covers 15 amino acids. Solely the CDR3 DNA is kept, with 45 bases framed from the first base. V is trimmed back by 4 bases and J by 3 bases, and the junction contains 7 bases that no gene match accounts for. In Seattle, one collaborating source enrolled patients while the infection was active and tracked those patients longitudinally over the course of disease. The collaborating institutions used their own protocols to collect whole blood in K2EDTA tubes. Collaborator samples were shipped for TCRbeta analysis as frozen whole blood, isolated PBMCs, or DNA extracted from either sample type.

The sample was peripheral blood. The receptor chain draws on TRBV5-4 and TRBJ1-1; TRBD1 lines up with 9 middle nucleotides. The receptor comes from a man between 60 and 75 years old with COVID-19, enrolled during active disease. Here is the DNA: TGTGCCAGCAGCCAGGGGGACAGGGCCGACACTGAAGCTTTCTTT. The resulting protein is CASSQGDRADTEAFF.